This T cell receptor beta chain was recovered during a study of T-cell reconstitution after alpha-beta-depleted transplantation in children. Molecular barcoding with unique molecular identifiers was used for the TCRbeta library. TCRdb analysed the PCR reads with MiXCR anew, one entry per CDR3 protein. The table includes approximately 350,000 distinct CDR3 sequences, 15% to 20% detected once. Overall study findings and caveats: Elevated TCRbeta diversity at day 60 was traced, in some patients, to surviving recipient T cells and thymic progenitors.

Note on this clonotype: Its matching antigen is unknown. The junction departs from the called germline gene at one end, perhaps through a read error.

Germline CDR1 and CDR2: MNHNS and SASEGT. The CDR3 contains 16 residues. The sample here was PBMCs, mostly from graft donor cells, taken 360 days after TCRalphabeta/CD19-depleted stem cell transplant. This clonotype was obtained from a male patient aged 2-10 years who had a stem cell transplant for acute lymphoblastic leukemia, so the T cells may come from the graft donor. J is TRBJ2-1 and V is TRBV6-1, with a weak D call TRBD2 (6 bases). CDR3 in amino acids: CASSPLAPSSYYEQFF. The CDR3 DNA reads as TGTGCCAGCAGCCCTCTAGCGCCTAGCTCCTACTATGAGCAGTTCTTC.